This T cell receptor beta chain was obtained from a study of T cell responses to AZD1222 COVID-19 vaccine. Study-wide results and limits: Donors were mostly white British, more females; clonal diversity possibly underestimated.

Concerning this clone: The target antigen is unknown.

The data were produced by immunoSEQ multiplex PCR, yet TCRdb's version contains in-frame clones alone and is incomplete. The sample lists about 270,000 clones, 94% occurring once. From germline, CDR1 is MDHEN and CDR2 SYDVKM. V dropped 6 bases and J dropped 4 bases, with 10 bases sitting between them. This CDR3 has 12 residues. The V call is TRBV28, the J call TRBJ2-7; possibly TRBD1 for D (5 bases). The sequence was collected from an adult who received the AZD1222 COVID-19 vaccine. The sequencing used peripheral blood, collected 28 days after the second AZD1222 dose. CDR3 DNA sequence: TGTGCCAGCAGATCAGGGAAATACGAGCAGTACTTC. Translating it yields CASRSGKYEQYF.